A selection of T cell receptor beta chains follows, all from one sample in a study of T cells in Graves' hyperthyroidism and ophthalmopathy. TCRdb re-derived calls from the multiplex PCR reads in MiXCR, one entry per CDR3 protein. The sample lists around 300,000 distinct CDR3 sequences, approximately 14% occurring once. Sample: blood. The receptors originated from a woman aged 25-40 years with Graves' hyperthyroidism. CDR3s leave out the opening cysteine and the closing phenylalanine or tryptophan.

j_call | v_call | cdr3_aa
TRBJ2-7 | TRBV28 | ASSLSGLAGVYEQY
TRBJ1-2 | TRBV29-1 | SVLGGNYGYT
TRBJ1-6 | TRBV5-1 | ASSLFPGRPNSPLH
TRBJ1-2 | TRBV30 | AWSVGRGNYGYT
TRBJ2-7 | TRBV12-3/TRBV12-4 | ASSLALEQY
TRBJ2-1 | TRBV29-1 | SVEGGTTREQF
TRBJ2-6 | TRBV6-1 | ASSYTPGQITGANVLT
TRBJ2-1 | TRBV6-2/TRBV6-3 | ATRPTGARGHEQF
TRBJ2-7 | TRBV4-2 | ASSQPGQGIPYEQY
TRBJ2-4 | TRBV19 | ASSHQGDNIQY
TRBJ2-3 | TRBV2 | ASRGTGANYSDTQY
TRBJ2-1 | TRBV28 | ASSPRGGSYNEQF
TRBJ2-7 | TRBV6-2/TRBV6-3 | ASSYLPVFYEQY
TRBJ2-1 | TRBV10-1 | ASSVGQPDEQF
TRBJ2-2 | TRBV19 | ASTPFSGIITGELF
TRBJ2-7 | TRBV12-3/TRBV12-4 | ASNDKGGTSEQY
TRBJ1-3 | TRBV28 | ASSPRGAARNTIY
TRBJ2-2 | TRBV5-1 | ASSRYGLAGVNTGELF
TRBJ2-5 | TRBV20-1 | SARRGGQETQY
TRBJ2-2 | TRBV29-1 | SVLGTSGVTGELF
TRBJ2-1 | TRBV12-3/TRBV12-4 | ASSKTSGSRDEQF
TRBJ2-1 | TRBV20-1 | SASGGDSYNEQF
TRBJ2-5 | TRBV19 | ASSIGGIETQY
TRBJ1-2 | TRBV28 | ASTSWGGNYGYT
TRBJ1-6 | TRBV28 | ASSFEGLYNSPLH
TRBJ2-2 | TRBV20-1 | SAPLLGEITGELF
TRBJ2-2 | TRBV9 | ASSVGWGSNTGELF
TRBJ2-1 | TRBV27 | ARGGFEISHEQF
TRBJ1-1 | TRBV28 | ASTLSGTGTEAF
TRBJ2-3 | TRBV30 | AWSPLSADTQY
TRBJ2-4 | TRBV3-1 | ASSQDGTSGRGTKNIQY
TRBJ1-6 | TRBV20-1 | SARETGRSPLH
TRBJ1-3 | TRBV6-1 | ASSRANSGNTIY
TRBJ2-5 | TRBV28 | ASSFSRTSLMGTQY
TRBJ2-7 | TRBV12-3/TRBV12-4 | ASQRADEQY
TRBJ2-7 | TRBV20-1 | SARTGGASYEQY
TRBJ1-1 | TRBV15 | ATSRARQTYEAF
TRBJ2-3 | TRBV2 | ASSLRLGTDTQY
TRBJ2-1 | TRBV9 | ASSVGGFSYNEQF
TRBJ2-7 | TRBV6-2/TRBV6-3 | ASSYAVEQY
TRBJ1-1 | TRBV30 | AWSVGGSTQTEAF
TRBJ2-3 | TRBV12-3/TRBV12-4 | ASSPSSRLASDTQY
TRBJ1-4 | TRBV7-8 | ASSLYGGGNEKLF